This TCR beta chain was sequenced for a study of control samples from healthy donors and cancer patients. V gave up 5 bases and J gave up 8 bases; unmatched junction bases: 10. Germline V gives CDR1 MNHEY, CDR2 SVGEGT. The CDR3 is made up of 14 amino acids. The assay was immunoSEQ multiplex PCR, and TCRdb's table has in-frame clones only and misses some. This repertoire shows some 100,000 clones, around 88% found once; its top ten account for around an eighth. The chain carries TRBV6-2 or TRBV6-3 and TRBJ1-1; 8 bases line up with TRBD1. The sequenced material came from blood. This receptor was taken from a man between 25 and 39 years old in good health. Written as DNA, the CDR3 is TGTGCCAGCAGTAAAAGACAGGGGAAGGGCGAAGCTTTCTTT. It encodes CASSKRQGKGEAFF.